The 22 T cell receptor beta chains below were found in one sample sequenced in a study of CXCR3-negative and CXCR3-positive naive CD8 T cells (dated by TCRdb to between 2018 and 2021). Reads for this sample came from a NextSeq 550. The Human TCR Profiling Kit (MiLaboratory) was used to prepare UMI-labeled 5' RACE TRB cDNA libraries. TCRdb reprocessed the reads into one record per CDR3 protein sequence, lacking DNA. The table held for this sample gives 50,000 to 75,000 distinct CDR3 sequences. The ten biggest clones cover about 0.43% of the sample. Specimen: naive CXCR3- CD8+ T cells from blood. The cell subset or site label of this sample denotes: CD45RO-CCR7+CD27+CD95- naive CD8+ T cells lacking CXCR3 (TNR3-). These receptors were collected from a human donor in good health. Some clones in this sample may be carry-over from other donors' samples.

The J gene is TRBJ2-7, the V gene TRBV20-1. Germline values: CDR1 DFQATT, CDR2 SNEGSKA (reference sequence). CDR3 length: 13 residues. CDR3 sequence reads: CSASLAGAYEQYF.

The rearrangement links TRBV6-2 or TRBV6-3 to TRBJ2-7. Germline V gives CDR1 MNHEY, CDR2 SVGEGT. There are 12 residues in the CDR3. CDR3 loop: CASSSASYEQYF.

V usage is TRBV29-1 and J usage is TRBJ2-5; TCRdb proposes TRBD1, but this gene call is untestable without DNA. Germline V gene lookup returns CDR1 SQVTM and CDR2 ANQGSEA. The CDR3 runs to 13 residues. The CDR3 here is CSGKAGNQETQYF.

The chain couples TRBV28 to TRBJ1-1; TCRdb's assignment of TRBD1 cannot be checked, as there is no DNA. CDR3 size: 17 residues. CDR1 MDHEN and CDR2 SYDVKM come from the germline V gene. The CDR3: CASSFDAAHGGSTEAFF.

The rearrangement links TRBV6-5 to TRBJ2-2. Germline V gives CDR1 MNHEY, CDR2 SVGAGI. The CDR3 loop spans 17 amino acids. This CDR3 is CASRYRQSVINTGELFF.

The chain employs TRBV12-3 or TRBV12-4 and TRBJ2-7; TCRdb's D call, TRBD1, is unchecked because there is no DNA. The CDR3 runs to 17 residues. CDR3 amino acids: CASSSPLEGNPSYEQYF.

The chain is built from TRBV27 and TRBJ1-1; checking the TCRdb D call of TRBD1 is not possible without DNA. This CDR3 is built from 15 residues. CDR1 MNHEY and CDR2 SMNVEV come from the germline V gene (reference sequence). The CDR3 loop reads CASSTDPGGGTEAFF.

The chain is built from TRBV6-6 and TRBJ2-7. CDR3 length: 11 amino acids. Germline V CDR1 and CDR2: MNHNY, SVGAGI (reference sequence). The CDR3 reads CASTTFYEQYF.

V and J are TRBV29-1 and TRBJ2-5; TCRdb proposes TRBD1, but this gene call is untestable without DNA. In germline, CDR1 is SQVTM, CDR2 ANQGSEA. This CDR3 contains 15 residues. The CDR3 here is CSVRFPGEYQETQYF. Full variable domain (outside the CDR3, taken from reference TRBV29-1 and TRBJ2-5): SAVISQKPSRDICQRGTSLTIQCQVDSQVTMMFWYRQQPGQSLTLIATANQGSEATYESGFVIDKFPISRPNLTFSTLTVSNMSPEDSSIYLCSVRFPGEYQETQYFGPGTRLLVL.

The gene calls are TRBV27 and TRBJ1-1. The CDR3 covers 12 residues. Germline CDR1 and CDR2: MNHEY and SMNVEV (reference sequence). The CDR3 reads CASEGRGTEAFF.

The chain links TRBV20-1 to TRBJ1-2; there is no DNA to check the TCRdb D call of TRBD1. The CDR3 runs to 15 residues. Looked up from germline, CDR1 is DFQATT and CDR2 is SNEGSKA (reference sequence). The CDR3 protein is CSARGAGESNYGYTF.

V usage is TRBV20-1 and J usage is TRBJ2-1; TCRdb picks TRBD2, but there is no DNA to check that call. Germline V gene sequence: CDR1 DFQATT, CDR2 SNEGSKA (reference sequence). CDR3 size: 16 residues. The CDR3 reads CSARGLAGLGGNEQFF.

This CDR3 is CASRRPEGPHNEQFF. The J gene is TRBJ2-1, the V gene TRBV5-5; TCRdb lists TRBD2, though no DNA is available to test this call. Germline V gene lookup returns CDR1 SGHKS and CDR2 YYEKEE (reference sequence). This CDR3 comprises 15 residues.

V gene TRBV12-3 or TRBV12-4 combines with J gene TRBJ2-1; TCRdb designates TRBD1, a call that cannot be tested without DNA. The CDR3 runs 11 residues. The CDR3 region is CASSGGGEQFF.

The chain carries TRBV6-4 and TRBJ2-3. Germline V gene sequence: CDR1 MRHNA, CDR2 SNTAGT. This CDR3 is built from 13 residues. Here the CDR3 reads CASSGSGTDTQYF.

The chain uses TRBV5-1 and TRBJ2-7; TCRdb lists TRBD1, though no DNA is available to test this call. The CDR3 covers 16 residues. CDR1 SGHRS and CDR2 YFSETQ come from the germline V gene. CDR3 sequence: CASSGDSTDYLYEQYF.

J is TRBJ1-1 and V is TRBV12-3 or TRBV12-4. The CDR3 is made up of 13 amino acids. The CDR3 spells CASGASKNTEAFF.

The chain links TRBV7-9 to TRBJ2-7. Germline V gene lookup returns CDR1 SEHNR and CDR2 FQNEAQ (reference sequence). This CDR3 spans 15 amino acids. The chain's CDR3 is CASSLSSDTSWEQYF.

The rearrangement joins TRBV7-9 to TRBJ2-1; the TCRdb call, TRBD2, lacks DNA for checking. CDR3 size: 15 residues. From germline, CDR1 is SEHNR and CDR2 FQNEAQ (reference sequence). CDR3 region: CASSLEGLGQSEQFF.

This sequence joins TRBV28 and TRBJ2-7; with no DNA, the TCRdb D assignment of TRBD1 cannot be verified. This CDR3 contains 13 residues. CDR1 MDHEN and CDR2 SYDVKM come from the germline V gene. CDR3 loop: CASLDRGRDEQYF. Together with reference TRBV28 and TRBJ2-7, the CDR3 gives the full variable domain: DVKVTQSSRYLVKRTGEKVFLECVQDMDHENMFWYRQDPGLGLRLIYFSYDVKMKEKGDIPEGYSVSREKKERFSLILESASTNQTSMYLCASLDRGRDEQYFGPGTRLTVT.

The chain combines TRBV20-1 with TRBJ2-1; TCRdb proposes TRBD2, but this gene call is untestable without DNA. Germline-derived CDR1 and CDR2 are DFQATT and SNEGSKA (reference sequence). CDR3 length equals 15 residues. The CDR3 region is CSASSLADYYNEQFF.

The J gene is TRBJ2-7, the V gene TRBV5-1; TCRdb proposes TRBD2, but this gene call is untestable without DNA. Germline values: CDR1 SGHRS, CDR2 YFSETQ. CDR3 length: 15 residues. The CDR3 loop reads CASSLVGSGSYEQYF.